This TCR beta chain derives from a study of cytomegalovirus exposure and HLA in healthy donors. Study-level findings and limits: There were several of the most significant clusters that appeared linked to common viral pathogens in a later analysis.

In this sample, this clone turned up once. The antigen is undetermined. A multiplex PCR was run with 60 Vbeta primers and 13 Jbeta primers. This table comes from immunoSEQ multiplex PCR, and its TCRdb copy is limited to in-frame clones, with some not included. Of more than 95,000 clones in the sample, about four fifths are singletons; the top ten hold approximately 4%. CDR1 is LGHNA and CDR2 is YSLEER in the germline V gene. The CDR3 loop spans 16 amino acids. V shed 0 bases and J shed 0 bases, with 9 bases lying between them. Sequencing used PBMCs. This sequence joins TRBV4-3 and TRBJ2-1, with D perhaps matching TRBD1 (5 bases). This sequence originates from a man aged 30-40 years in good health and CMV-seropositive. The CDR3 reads CASSQEGRASYNEQFF. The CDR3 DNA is TGCGCCAGCAGCCAAGAGGGGCGTGCCTCCTACAATGAGCAGTTCTTC.